What follows are 23 T cell receptor beta chains derived from one specimen sequenced in a study of prognosis after radiotherapy for stage I lung cancer. The authors amplified TCR beta CDR3 from genomic DNA using two-round multiplex PCR. Specific primers for each TRBV and TRBJ gene were what first-round PCR used. Using its own MiXCR run on the multiplex PCR reads, TCRdb lists one record per CDR3 protein. The sample contains about 14,000 distinct CDR3 sequences, 31% of which appear only once. Sequenced material: PBMCs, taken before or after stereotactic body radiation therapy (not recorded which). The receptors originated from a donor of 50 years or more with non-small cell lung cancer.

This clonotype was counted at least ten times. The chain recombines TRBV5-1 with TRBJ2-1; possible D gene TRBD2, 6 bases. The CDR3 spans 14 residues. Per the germline V gene, CDR1 is SGHRS and CDR2 is YFSETQ. Trimming removed 2 bases from V and 10 bases from J, with 16 bases in between. The CDR3 DNA reads as TGCGCCAGCAGCTTTTACGGGAGTTCCTGGGAGCAGTTCTTC. Protein: CASSFYGSSWEQFF.

In this sample, this clonotype turned up many times. CDR3 DNA: TGTGCCACCAGCAGAGATCCGGGAATGTGGGGAAACACCATATATTTT. Residues: CATSRDPGMWGNTIYF. This chain joins TRBV15 and TRBJ1-3, with D unclear. The V gene's germline CDR1 is LNHNV and CDR2 YYDKDF (reference sequence). The CDR3 extends over 16 amino acids. Trimming shortened V by 0 bases and J by 4 bases, and 13 bases separated the two germline ends.

The rearrangement joins TRBV6-2 or TRBV6-3 to TRBJ1-3; unclear D gene. Trimming took 5 bases from V and 2 from J, leaving 16 bases between them. The CDR3 loop spans 16 amino acids. Germline V gives CDR1 MNHEY, CDR2 SVGEGT. The CDR3 protein is CASSRPFSLPGNTIYF. CDR3 nucleotides: TGTGCCAGCAGTCGTCCCTTCTCCCTTCCTGGAAACACCATATATTTT.

This clonotype was counted ten times or more. This sequence may be a read error, since a much larger clone differs from it by one base. V is TRBV12-3 or TRBV12-4 and J is TRBJ2-7; 9 nucleotides agree with TRBD2. The CDR3 spans 14 residues. After removal of 6 bases from V and 8 bases from J, the junction contained 11 bases not matched to a gene. The CDR3 sequence: CASSHLAGSYKQYF. In DNA form, the CDR3 reads TGTGCCAGCAGCCACCTAGCGGGAAGTTACAAGCAGTACTTC.

This sequence joins TRBV5-4 and TRBJ2-2; D call uncertain. Trimming left V 0 bases short and J 6 bases short, with 9 bases between. The CDR3 has 14 residues. Per germline, CDR1 SGHNT and CDR2 YYREEE (reference sequence). CDR3 coding DNA: TGTGCCAGCAGCTTGGATCGGCTCGCCGGGGAGCTGTTTTTT. Translation gives CASSLDRLAGELFF.

At least ten counts were recorded for this clonotype. The chain uses TRBV19 and TRBJ2-7; 11 bases match TRBD2. This CDR3 has 14 residues. The germline CDR1 and CDR2 sequences are LNHDA and SQIVND (reference sequence). V lost 7 bases to trimming and J lost 2 bases; unmatched junction nucleotides: 4. The CDR3 bases are TGTGCCAGTAAAGGGACTAGCGGACCCTACGAGCAGTACTTC. Its translation is CASKGTSGPYEQYF. Based on the CDR3 plus reference TRBV19 and TRBJ2-7, the full variable domain is DGGITQSPKYLFRKEGQNVTLSCEQNLNHDAMYWYRQDPGQGLRLIYYSQIVNDFQKGDIAEGYSVSREKKESFPLTVTSAQKNPTAFYLCASKGTSGPYEQYFGPGTRLTVT.

Many counts were recorded for this clonotype. This rearrangement joins TRBV7-9 to TRBJ1-5; D is unclear. This CDR3 is built from 13 residues. V was trimmed by 1 base and J by 1 base, leaving 2 bases between them. Per germline, CDR1 SEHNR and CDR2 FQNEAQ (reference sequence). The CDR3 sequence: CASSLESNQPQHF. CDR3 in DNA: TGTGCCAGCAGCTTAGAGAGCAATCAGCCCCAGCATTTT. The variable domain in full, with the rest retrieved from reference TRBV7-9 and TRBJ1-5, is DTGVSQNPRHKITKRGQNVTFRCDPISEHNRLYWYRQTLGQGPEFLTYFQNEAQLEKSRLLSDRFSAERPKGSFSTLEIQRTEQGDSAMYLCASSLESNQPQHFGDGTRLSIL.

The table lists this clonotype with many counts. The chain couples TRBV6-2 or TRBV6-3 to TRBJ1-1; D is possibly TRBD1 (5 bases). V was shortened by 1 base and J by 7 bases, with 13 bases between the two germline ends. Germline V gene lookup returns CDR1 MNHEY and CDR2 SVGEGT. The CDR3 extends over 14 amino acids. CDR3 in DNA: TGTGCCAGCAGTTACTGGGGGACGAACGTTGAAGCTTTCTTT. Amino acid sequence: CASSYWGTNVEAFF.

This clonotype was detected ten times or more. The V and J genes are TRBV30 and TRBJ1-2; 7 bases align to TRBD1. The CDR3 has 14 amino acids. The V gene's germline CDR1 is GTSNPN and CDR2 SVGIG (reference sequence). V was clipped by 0 bases and J by 4 bases; unmatched bases: 5. The CDR3 nucleotides are TGTGCCTGGAGTGTCCCCCACAGGGGCTATGGCTACACCTTC. As protein: CAWSVPHRGYGYTF. The variable domain in full, completed from reference TRBV30 and TRBJ1-2, reads SQTIHQWPATLVQPVGSPLSLECTVEGTSNPNLYWYRQAAGRGLQLLFYSVGIGQISSEVPQNLSASRPQDRQFILSSKKLLLSDSGFYLCAWSVPHRGYGYTFGSGTRLTVV.

This clonotype was counted many times. The chain links TRBV5-1 to TRBJ1-5, with D maybe TRBD1 (5 bases). The CDR3 is 15 residues long. CDR1 SGHRS and CDR2 YFSETQ come from the germline V gene. Trimming took 5 bases from V and 0 from J, leaving 12 bases between them. CDR3 sequence (DNA): TGCGCCAGCAGATGGACAATAGATAGCAATCAGCCCCAGCATTTT. Protein product: CASRWTIDSNQPQHF.

This clonotype was detected many times. The genes are TRBV7-9 and TRBJ2-3; perhaps TRBD2 as D (6 bases). CDR3 size: 19 residues. V dropped 4 bases and J dropped 1 base, with 24 bases sitting between them. The germline V gene encodes CDR1 SEHNR and CDR2 FQNEAQ (reference sequence). The DNA for the CDR3 is TGTGCCAGCAGCTCCACCGACGGGGGAGATTCGGGTGGCACAGATACGCAGTATTTT. It yields the protein CASSSTDGGDSGGTDTQYF.

The rearrangement joins TRBV7-2 to TRBJ2-1; TRBD2 matches 7 bases. Germline CDR1 SGHTA, CDR2 FQGNSA. J lost 12 bases, V lost 5 bases, and 19 bases had no gene match. The CDR3 consists of 16 residues. The CDR3 reads CASSPALAVGQMRQFF. The CDR3 nucleotides are TGTGCCAGCAGCCCAGCTCTAGCGGTGGGCCAAATGAGGCAGTTCTTC.

In the case of this clonotype: The conserved phenylalanine or tryptophan is not found at the CDR3 terminus, so this likely reflects a read error. The V call is TRBV28, the J call TRBJ2-1, with unresolved D. Germline values: CDR1 MDHEN, CDR2 SYDVKM. This CDR3 spans 14 amino acids. The V gene lost 6 bases and the J gene lost 4 bases, with 13 bases spanning the gap. Here the CDR3 reads CASREGKGYNEQFS. CDR3 bases: TGTGCCAGCAGAGAAGGGAAAGGTTACAATGAGCAGTTCTCC.

This clonotype was counted at least ten times. The chain has TRBV29-1 and TRBJ1-1, with D tentatively TRBD1 (5 bases). Germline lookup yields CDR1 SQVTM and CDR2 ANQGSEA. The CDR3 totals 13 residues. Trimming removed 4 bases at V and 7 bases at J, with 16 bases between. CDR3 sequence: CSVGGRTWGEAFF. The CDR3, as DNA: TGCAGCGTTGGGGGGAGGACGTGGGGTGAAGCTTTCTTT.

CDR3 loop: CSARSPRAGGTYDEAFF. The CDR3 DNA sequence: TGCAGTGCTAGATCCCCGAGGGCAGGGGGCACTTATGATGAAGCTTTCTTT. This chain connects TRBV20-1 to TRBJ1-1; TRBD1 matches at 8 bases. The V gene's germline CDR1 is DFQATT and CDR2 SNEGSKA (reference sequence). The V gene end was trimmed by 2 bases and the J gene end by 7 bases; junction bases not matched to a gene: 18. The CDR3 length is 17 residues.

The chain uses TRBV5-1 and TRBJ2-1; tentatively, D is TRBD2 (5 bases). In germline, CDR1 is SGHRS, CDR2 YFSETQ. V shed 8 bases and J shed 6 bases, with 21 bases lying between them. The CDR3 consists of 15 residues. The CDR3 bases are TGCGCCAGTACGGGGAACAACTTGGCAGGCAATGAGCAGTTCTTC. Encoded protein: CASTGNNLAGNEQFF. The whole variable domain, remainder taken from reference TRBV5-1 and TRBJ2-1, is KAGVTQTPRYLIKTRGQQVTLSCSPISGHRSVSWYQQTPGQGLQFLFEYFSETQRNKGNFPGRFSGRQFSNSRSEMNVSTLELGDSALYLCASTGNNLAGNEQFFGPGTRLTVL.

This clonotype was counted ten times or more. J is TRBJ2-2 and V is TRBV4-2; D possibly matches TRBD1 or TRBD2 (6 bases each). The CDR3 extends over 13 amino acids. Germline V gene data show CDR1 as LGHNA and CDR2 as YNFKEQ. V lost 4 bases to trimming and J lost 7 bases, with 10 bases between them. CDR3 region: CASSPGAHGELFF. CDR3 DNA: TGTGCCAGCAGCCCGGGGGCCCACGGGGAGCTGTTTTTT.

There are many counts of this clonotype. The chain uses TRBV24-1 and TRBJ2-5; D might be TRBD2 (6 bases). The germline V gene has CDR1 KGHDR and CDR2 SFDVKD. V lost 5 bases and J lost 2, with 11 bases in between. The CDR3 sequence is 14 residues long. The CDR3 coding sequence is TGTGCCACCAGTGTATCCGGGACTCAAGAGACCCAGTACTTC. Encoded protein: CATSVSGTQETQYF.

This clonotype came up many times. V gene TRBV20-1 combines with J gene TRBJ2-3; TRBD2 might be the D (6 bases). Per the germline V gene, CDR1 is DFQATT and CDR2 is SNEGSKA (reference sequence). The CDR3 has 15 amino acids. Trimming took off 6 bases at V and 1 base at J, with 17 bases between the two ends. CDR3 region: CSASSLAKGTDTQYF. The DNA for the CDR3 is TGCAGTGCAAGCTCCCTAGCGAAGGGCACAGATACGCAGTATTTT.

This clonotype was recorded many times. V usage is TRBV5-4 and J usage is TRBJ2-1; 11 positions match TRBD2. From germline, CDR1 is SGHNT and CDR2 YYREEE (reference sequence). The trim removed 1 base at V and 6 bases at J, leaving 3 bases unmatched. The CDR3 covers 15 residues. DNA of the CDR3: TGTGCCAGCAGCTTGACTAGCGGGAGTGTCAATGAGCAGTTCTTC. It specifies CASSLTSGSVNEQFF.

As to this clonotype: A junction end diverges from the germline sequence, so it may reflect a read error. The chain couples TRBV6-2 or TRBV6-3 to TRBJ2-7; 9 nucleotides line up with TRBD2. Germline V gene sequence: CDR1 MNHEY, CDR2 SVGEGT. The CDR3 runs to 20 residues. The CDR3 DNA reads as TGTGCCAGCATTTACAATCTAGCGGGATTACCCGCAAGGATCTCCTACGAGCAGTACTTC. It codes for CASIYNLAGLPARISYEQYF.

At least ten counts were recorded for this clonotype. The chain joins TRBV20-1 to TRBJ1-2; D not resolved. Germline V gives CDR1 DFQATT, CDR2 SNEGSKA (reference sequence). This CDR3 is built from 14 residues. V dropped 6 bases and J dropped 4 bases, with 18 bases sitting between them. Written as DNA, the CDR3 is TGCAGTGCCATAAATTCTGAAAACGGCTATGGCTACACCTTC. Its protein is CSAINSENGYGYTF.

To note about this clonotype: The junction shows a germline mismatch at one end, possibly a read error. The V gene is TRBV6-1, the J gene TRBJ1-2; 7 bases are a match to TRBD1. The CDR3 contains 13 residues. The germline gives CDR1 MNHNS, CDR2 SASEGT. CDR3 DNA: TGCGCCAACAGTGAACGACAGGGAGCAGTCTACAACTTC. It translates to CANSERQGAVYNF.